This TCR beta chain was sequenced during a study of PD-1 blockade in mismatch repair-deficient tumors. At the level of the study: All were previously treated, progressing patients with over 9 mismatch repair-deficient cancer types.

Regarding this clone: What it recognizes is unknown.

The table came from immunoSEQ multiplex PCR; TCRdb's copy has only in-frame clones and leaves some out. Of about 130,000 clones listed, about 88% are singletons. V gave up 5 bases and J gave up 1 base, with 12 bases separating them. The CDR3 is 14 amino acids. The germline V gene encodes CDR1 LGHNA and CDR2 YSLEER. Whole-study findings and limits: After pembrolizumab, tumor-resident clones rose rapidly, then generally contracted before radiologic responses.

All patients were mismatch repair deficient, assessed by either PCR or immunohistochemistry. The sample consisted of peripheral blood, taken 72 weeks after starting pembrolizumab. The rearrangement joins TRBV4-3 to TRBJ2-7, with D possibly TRBD1 on 5 matching bases. The source is an adult with mismatch repair-deficient cancer. The CDR3 DNA sequence: TGCGCCAGCAGCTCGCAGACAGAGTCCTACGAGCAGTACTTC. It encodes CASSSQTESYEQYF.